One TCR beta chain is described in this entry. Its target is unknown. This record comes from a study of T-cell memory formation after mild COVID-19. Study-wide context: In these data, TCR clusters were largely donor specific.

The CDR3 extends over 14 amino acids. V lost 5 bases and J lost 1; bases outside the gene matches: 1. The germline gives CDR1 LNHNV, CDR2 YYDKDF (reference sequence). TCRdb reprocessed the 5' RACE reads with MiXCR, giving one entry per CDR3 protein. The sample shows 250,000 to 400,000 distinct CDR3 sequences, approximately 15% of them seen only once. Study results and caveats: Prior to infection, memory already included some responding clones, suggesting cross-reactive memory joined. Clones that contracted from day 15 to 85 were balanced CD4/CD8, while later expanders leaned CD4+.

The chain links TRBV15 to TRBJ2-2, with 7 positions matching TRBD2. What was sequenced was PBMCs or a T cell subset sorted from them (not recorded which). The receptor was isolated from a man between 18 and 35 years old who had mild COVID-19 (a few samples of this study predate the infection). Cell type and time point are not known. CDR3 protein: CATSERGNTGELFF. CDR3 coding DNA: TGTGCCACCAGCGAGCGGGGGAACACCGGGGAGCTGTTTTTT.